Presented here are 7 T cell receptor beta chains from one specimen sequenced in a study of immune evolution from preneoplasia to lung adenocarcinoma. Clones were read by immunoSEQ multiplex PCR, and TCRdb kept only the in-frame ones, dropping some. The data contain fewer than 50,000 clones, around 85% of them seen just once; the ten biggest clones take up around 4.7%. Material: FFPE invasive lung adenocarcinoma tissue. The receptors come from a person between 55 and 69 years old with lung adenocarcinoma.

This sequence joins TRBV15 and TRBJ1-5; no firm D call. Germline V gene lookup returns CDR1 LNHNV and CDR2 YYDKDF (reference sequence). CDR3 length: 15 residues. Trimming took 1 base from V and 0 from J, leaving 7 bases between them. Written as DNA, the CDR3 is TGTGCCACCAGCAGAGCTGGAATTAGCAATCAGCCCCAGCATTTT. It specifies CATSRAGISNQPQHF.

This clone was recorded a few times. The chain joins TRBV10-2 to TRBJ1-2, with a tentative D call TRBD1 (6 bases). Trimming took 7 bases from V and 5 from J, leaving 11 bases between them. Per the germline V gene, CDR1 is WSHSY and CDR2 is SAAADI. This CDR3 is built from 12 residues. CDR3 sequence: CASTQGRYGYTF. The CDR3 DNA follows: TGCGCCAGCACTCAGGGGAGATATGGCTACACCTTC.

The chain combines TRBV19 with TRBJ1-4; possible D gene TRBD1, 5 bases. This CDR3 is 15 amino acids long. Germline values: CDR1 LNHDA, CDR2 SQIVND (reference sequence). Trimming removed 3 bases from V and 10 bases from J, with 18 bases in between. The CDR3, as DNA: TGTGCCAGTAGTATCGGGGAGGGGACGGCCGCAAAACTGTTTTTT. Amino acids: CASSIGEGTAAKLFF.

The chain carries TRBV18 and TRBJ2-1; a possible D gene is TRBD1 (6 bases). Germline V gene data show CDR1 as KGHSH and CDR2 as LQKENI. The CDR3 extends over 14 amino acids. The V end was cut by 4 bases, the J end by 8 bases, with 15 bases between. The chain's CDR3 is CASSRSSGVDEQFF. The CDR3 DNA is TGTGCCAGCTCACGATCGTCAGGGGTCGATGAGCAGTTCTTC.

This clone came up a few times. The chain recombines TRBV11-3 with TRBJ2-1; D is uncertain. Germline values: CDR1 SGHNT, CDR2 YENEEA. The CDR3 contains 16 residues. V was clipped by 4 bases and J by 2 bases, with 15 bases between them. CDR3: CASSSNRGGTYNEQFF. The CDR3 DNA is TGTGCCAGCAGCTCCAATCGCGGCGGCACCTACAATGAGCAGTTCTTC.

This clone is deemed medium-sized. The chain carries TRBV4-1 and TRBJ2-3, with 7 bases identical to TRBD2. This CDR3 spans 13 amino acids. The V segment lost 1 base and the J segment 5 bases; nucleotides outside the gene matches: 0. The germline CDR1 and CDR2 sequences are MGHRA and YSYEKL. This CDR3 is CASSQGGGDTQYF. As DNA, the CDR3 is TGCGCCAGCAGCCAAGGGGGGGGAGATACGCAGTATTTT.

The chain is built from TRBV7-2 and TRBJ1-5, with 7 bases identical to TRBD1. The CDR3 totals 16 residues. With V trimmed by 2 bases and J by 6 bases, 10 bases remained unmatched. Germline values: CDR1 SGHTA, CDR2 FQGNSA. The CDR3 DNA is TGTGCCAGCAGCTTATCTGGACAGGTATTCGGTCAGCCCCAGCATTTT. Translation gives CASSLSGQVFGQPQHF.